Reported below is one T cell receptor beta chain. Its specificity is unknown. These data belong to a study of follicular helper T cells after annual influenza vaccination. Study-wide findings and caveats: Day 7 ICOS+CD38+ clones later appeared mostly in ICOS-CD38- cTfh.

Here immunoSEQ multiplex PCR was the method, and the copy in TCRdb shows in-frame clones only, minus some. The sample yields 9,500 to 11,000 clones, around 83% seen once. Stated time point: 2014-2015 season, 7 days after vaccination. Before and after seasonal inactivated influenza vaccination, adults gave blood for sorting CD4 subsets for sequencing. Trimming pared 0 bases from V and 3 bases from J, leaving 13 bases between. Germline CDR1 reads SGDLS; CDR2 reads YYNGEE. The CDR3 is 17 amino acids. The receptor was isolated from an adult who received the influenza vaccine. This rearrangement joins TRBV9 to TRBJ2-6; the D gene could be TRBD1 or TRBD2 (6 bases each). The sequenced sample was CXCR5- memory CD4+ T cells sorted from blood, obtained 7 days after influenza vaccination. CDR3 sequence reads: CASSVARGAHGANVLTF. CDR3 DNA: TGTGCCAGCAGCGTAGCTAGGGGGGCCCATGGGGCCAACGTCCTGACTTTC.